This record concerns one T cell receptor (beta chain) sequence. This clone appeared a single time. The antigen this receptor binds is unknown. Within one base of it there is no much larger clone, and no base qualities were kept. The treatment or condition label, read with the paper, signifies: some 20 received Ad26.COV2.S at low or high dose, single or two shots; 5 received placebo; per-sample allocation not given. Repertoires of vaccine and placebo recipients were sequenced from samples taken on day 63 after the first injection. Between 29 July and 7 August 2020, Cohort 1b enrolled approximately 26 adults aged 18-55 years at one site in Boston, USA. As a vaccine, Ad26.COV2.S was a replication-incompetent adenovirus type 26 vector that expressed a prefusion-stabilized SARS-CoV-2 spike protein derived from the original Wuhan strain. This sample was included in a study of Ad26.COV2.S vaccination and SARS-CoV-2 variants (dated by TCRdb to the early 2020s). For the study in its entirety: Vaccine-arm donors were drawn from COV1001, a multicentre, randomized, double-blind, placebo-controlled phase I-IIa trial of Ad26.COV2.S in healthy adults. Dosing of Ad26.COV2.S was intramuscular, at either 5x10^10 or 1x10^11 viral particles, delivered as one shot or as two shots spaced 56 days apart. A total of around 32 samples were included in the TCR-sequenced set, comprising roughly 19 Ad26.COV2.S vaccine recipients, 5 placebo recipients and 8 SARS-CoV-2 convalescent individuals. TCRbeta repertoire sequencing served as the tool for gauging how specific and how broad the SARS-CoV-2-reactive T cell receptors were following Ad26.COV2.S vaccination. Investigators remained blinded to trial group allocation during experiments and outcome assessment. Participants in the trial were split at random into five groups of five each, receiving low-dose or high-dose Ad26.COV2.S once or twice, or else placebo on both occasions. Summary of the overall study and its limitations: Spike-specific TCR breadth was higher in Ad26.COV2.S recipients than in placebo recipients (P = 0.0014). The study was not powered for comparison of responses between vaccine doses or regimens. According to the authors, total T cell responses may have been underestimated by the TCR breadth and depth analyses. Vaccine and placebo recipients had comparable non-spike TCR breadth, which fits with the vaccine containing only spike. Substantial breadth of spike-specific CD8+ and CD4+ T cell responses was reported after vaccination.

The immunoSEQ Assay was used to sequence TCRbeta CDR3 regions. After extraction, genomic DNA underwent amplification by bias-controlled multiplex PCR, followed by high-throughput sequencing. The paper's processing steps were these. To quantify the absolute abundance of each unique TCRbeta CDR3 region, sequences were collapsed and filtered. T cell fraction was estimated by normalizing TCRbeta template counts to usable DNA, with usable DNA measured through amplification of reference genes found in all nucleated cells. Repertoire TCRs were annotated as SARS-CoV-2-specific when V gene, CDR3 amino acid sequence and J gene were exactly matched to a known reactive TCR set. The reference SARS-CoV-2 TCR set was obtained from MIRA and was filtered for enrichment in COVID-19-positive ImmuneCODE repertoires, whereby public or cross-reactive TCRs were removed. Using the MIRA antigens, annotated TCRs were further analysed by specific ORF or by position within an ORF. Breadth was defined as the number of annotated unique rearrangements divided by the total number of unique productive rearrangements, and depth was defined as the summed frequency of the annotated unique rearrangements. Two-sided Wilcoxon rank-sum tests were applied when comparing TCR breadth between groups. TCRdb carries this immuneACCESS record with in-frame sequences only. Its versions omit some clonotypes, under half of them owing to an unresolved V gene in the studies checked, with the rest unexplained. The V and J calls and clone size are taken from that table; D and trimming were inferred from the DNA. The table for this sample lists about 460,000 clones; 89% of them were counted only once. The top ten clones comprise 1.5% to 2% of the sample.

V gives up 5 bases and J gives up 5 bases, and the segment between their germline ends measures 12 bases. The cysteine opens and the phenylalanine closes a CDR3 of 14 amino acids. The kept DNA is CDR3 alone, 42 bases in frame from the first base. The germline V gene encodes CDR1 MGHRA and CDR2 YSYEKL. The source is a person aged 18 to 65 who received the Ad26.COV2.S COVID-19 vaccine or a placebo. In this chain, TRBV4-1 is recombined with TRBJ1-4, and TRBD1 may be the D gene, going by 5 matching bases. This specimen was peripheral blood, taken in a trial of Ad26.COV2.S vaccine versus placebo. CDR3 sequence: CASSSKRGNEKLFF. The nucleotide sequence is TGCGCCAGCAGCTCTAAGAGGGGCAATGAAAAACTGTTTTTT.